Listed below are T cell receptor beta chains from one sample, sequenced in a study of blood T cell repertoires in COVID-19. The method was immunoSEQ multiplex PCR; TCRdb's version includes in-frame clones alone and lacks a portion of them. Of hundreds of thousands of clones listed, around 90% are singletons. Source material: peripheral blood. These receptors came from a woman in her seventies with COVID-19, enrolled during active disease. The CDR3 runs from the conserved cysteine through the conserved F or W. The D gene is left open where the match is weak. The size field is filled for only some rows; it gives once, few, many or a size class.

clone_size | j_call | d_call | v_call | cdr3_nt | cdr3_aa
NA | TRBJ1-2 | NA | TRBV7-8 | TGTGCCAGCAGCTTGTTGACAGCGGGCGGCGGCTACACCTTC | CASSLLTAGGGYTF
NA | TRBJ2-7 | NA | TRBV11-2 | TGTGCCAGCAGCTTACACTACGAGCAGTACTTC | CASSLHYEQYF
NA | TRBJ2-5 | NA | TRBV2 | TGTGCCAGCAGTGAAGCTCCAGGATCCCGATGGGAGACCCAGTACTTC | CASSEAPGSRWETQYF
NA | TRBJ1-5 | TRBD1 | TRBV27 | TGTGCCAGCAGTTCCAGGACAGGGGCCCAGAGCAATCAGCCCCAGCATTTT | CASSSRTGAQSNQPQHF
NA | TRBJ2-7 | NA | TRBV7-2 | TGTGCCAGCAGCCCTCGACATTCCTACGAGCAGTACTTC | CASSPRHSYEQYF
few | TRBJ1-1 | NA | TRBV20-1 | TGCAGTGCTAGTCACGTAGAAACGAACACTGAAGCTTTCTTT | CSASHVETNTEAFF
once | TRBJ2-5 | NA | TRBV7-9 | TGTGCCAGCAGCTTAGGAACTGACACAGAGACCCAGTACTTC | CASSLGTDTETQYF
NA | TRBJ2-7 | TRBD2 | TRBV7-2 | TGTGCCAGCAGCTTAGGCCACACTAGCGGGGTTCTCTACGAGCAGTACTTC | CASSLGHTSGVLYEQYF
NA | TRBJ2-7 | TRBD2 | TRBV2 | TGTGCCAGCAGTGACTCGGATAGACTAGCGGGAGACTACGAGCAGTACTTC | CASSDSDRLAGDYEQYF
NA | TRBJ2-1 | TRBD2 | TRBV6-6 | TGTGCCAGCAGTTCCCAACCGGGACTAGTAGGGAATGAGCAGTTCTTC | CASSSQPGLVGNEQFF
NA | TRBJ2-5 | NA | TRBV3-1/TRBV3-2 | TGTGCCAGCAGCCGGGCAGGGGAGGAGACCCAGTACTTC | CASSRAGEETQYF
NA | TRBJ1-5 | NA | TRBV3-1/TRBV3-2 | TGTGCCAGCAGCCAAGATGGGCAAGGAAATCAGCCCCAGCATTTT | CASSQDGQGNQPQHF
NA | TRBJ1-1 | NA | TRBV12-5 | TGTGCTAGTGGAACAAACAGGGACACTGAAGCTTTCTTT | CASGTNRDTEAFF
once | TRBJ1-2 | TRBD1 | TRBV30 | TGTGCCTGGAACAAGGCGGGACAGGGGAATGGCTACACCTTC | CAWNKAGQGNGYTF
NA | TRBJ2-7 | NA | TRBV28 | TGTGCCAGCAGTTTACAGGGGGGTTCGACCTACGAGCAGTACTTC | CASSLQGGSTYEQYF
few | TRBJ2-1 | NA | TRBV6-4 | TGTGCCAGCAGTTTCCAGGGGTCCATGGGGAATGAGCAGTTCTTC | CASSFQGSMGNEQFF
NA | TRBJ1-2 | NA | TRBV4-2 | TGTGCCAGCAGCCAAGATCTACAGGGTCTGCGCTACACCTTC | CASSQDLQGLRYTF
NA | TRBJ1-1 | NA | TRBV2 | TGTGCCAGCAAGCGGGGGACTGAGAACACTGAAGCTTTCTTT | CASKRGTENTEAFF
NA | TRBJ2-7 | TRBD1 | TRBV7-8 | TGTGCCAGCAGCTTAGCGACAGGGACCCGTCGGGAGCAGTACTTC | CASSLATGTRREQYF
NA | TRBJ2-1 | TRBD2 | TRBV6-5 | TGTGCCAGCAGTAGCGGGGGAGAGCAGTTCTTC | CASSSGGEQFF
NA | TRBJ1-2 | NA | TRBV27 | TGTGCCAGCAGTTTACTACAGACAGGCTATGGCTACACCTTC | CASSLLQTGYGYTF
NA | TRBJ2-7 | TRBD1 | TRBV19 | TGTGCCAGTAGTACCGGGACAGGGTATACGGACGAGCAGTACTTC | CASSTGTGYTDEQYF
once | TRBJ2-7 | NA | TRBV9 | TGTGCCAGCAGCCCTAGACCAAGCGACTACGAGCAGTACTTC | CASSPRPSDYEQYF
NA | TRBJ1-6 | NA | TRBV2 | TGTGCCAGCAGCCCGGGAGTGGGGCCTAATTCACCCCTCCACTTT | CASSPGVGPNSPLHF
NA | TRBJ2-1 | TRBD2 | TRBV15 | TGTGCCACCAGCAGAGTCTGGGGAGGGTTCGGTAATGAGCAGTTCTTC | CATSRVWGGFGNEQFF
NA | TRBJ2-2 | TRBD1 | TRBV7-2 | TGTGCCAGCAGTTCTCGACAGGGGGCGACCGGGGAGCTGTTTTTT | CASSSRQGATGELFF
NA | TRBJ2-5 | TRBD1 | TRBV19 | TGTGCCAGTAGTATGCCGACAGGGTTTACGGAGACCCAGTACTTC | CASSMPTGFTETQYF
NA | TRBJ1-3 | TRBD1 | TRBV6-5 | TGTGCCAGCAGGGCTACAGGGGACACCATATATTTT | CASRATGDTIYF
NA | TRBJ1-4 | TRBD1 | TRBV6-6 | TGTGCCAGCAGTTCCCACAAGACAGGGTCGAATGAAAAACTGTTTTTT | CASSSHKTGSNEKLFF
NA | TRBJ2-5 | TRBD1 | TRBV4-2 | TGTGCCAGCAGCCAAGCTCGGACAGGGTCGTCTGGGACCCAGTACTTC | CASSQARTGSSGTQYF
NA | TRBJ1-5 | NA | TRBV7-8 | TGTGCCAGCAGCTTAGCTTCTCTACAGCCCCAGCATTTT | CASSLASLQPQHF
NA | TRBJ2-5 | TRBD2 | TRBV5-1 | TGCGCCAGCAGCTTGGGGTCTAGCGGACAAGAGACCCAGTACTTC | CASSLGSSGQETQYF
NA | TRBJ2-4 | NA | TRBV19 | TGTGCCAGTAGTATAGTTGGGGCTGGGGCCAAAAACATTCAGTACTTC | CASSIVGAGAKNIQYF
NA | TRBJ1-2 | NA | TRBV6-5 | TGTGCCAGCAACCCCGGCCAGAGGACTAACTATGGCTACACCTTC | CASNPGQRTNYGYTF
NA | TRBJ1-1 | NA | TRBV27 | TGTGCCAGCAGTTTCGGGAGGGCGAGCACTGAAGCTTTCTTT | CASSFGRASTEAFF
NA | TRBJ2-7 | TRBD2 | TRBV28 | TGTGCCAGCAGTGTGACTAGCGGGACAACCTACGAGCAGTACTTC | CASSVTSGTTYEQYF
NA | TRBJ2-1 | NA | TRBV10-1 | TGCGCCAGCAGTGAAGAGACAGACCCTTACAATGAGCAGTTCTTC | CASSEETDPYNEQFF
NA | TRBJ2-3 | TRBD1 | TRBV4-3 | TGCGCCAGCAGCCAAGCCCCACAGGGGGCCGGAGATACGCAGTATTTT | CASSQAPQGAGDTQYF